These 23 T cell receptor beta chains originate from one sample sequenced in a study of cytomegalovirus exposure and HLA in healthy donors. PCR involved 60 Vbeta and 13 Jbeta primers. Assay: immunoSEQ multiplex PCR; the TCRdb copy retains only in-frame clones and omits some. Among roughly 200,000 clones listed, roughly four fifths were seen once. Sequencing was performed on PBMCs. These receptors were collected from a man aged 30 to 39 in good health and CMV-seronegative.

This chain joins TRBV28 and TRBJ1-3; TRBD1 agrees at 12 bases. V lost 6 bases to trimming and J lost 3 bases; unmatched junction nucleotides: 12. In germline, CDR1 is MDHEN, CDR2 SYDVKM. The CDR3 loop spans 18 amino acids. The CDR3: CASSRTGTGGGRGNTIYF. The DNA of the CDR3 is TGTGCCAGCAGCCGTACCGGGACAGGGGGCGGTCGTGGAAACACCATATATTTT.

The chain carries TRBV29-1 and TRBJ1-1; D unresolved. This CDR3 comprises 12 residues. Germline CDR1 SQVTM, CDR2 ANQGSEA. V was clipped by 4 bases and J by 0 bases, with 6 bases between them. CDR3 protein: CSVAFMNTEAFF. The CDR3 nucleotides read TGCAGCGTTGCCTTTATGAACACTGAAGCTTTCTTT.

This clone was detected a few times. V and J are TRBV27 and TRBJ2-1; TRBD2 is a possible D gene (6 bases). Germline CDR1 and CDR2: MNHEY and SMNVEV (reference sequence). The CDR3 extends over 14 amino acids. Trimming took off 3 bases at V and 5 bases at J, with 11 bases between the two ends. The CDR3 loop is CASSFLGGNNEQFF. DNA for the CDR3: TGTGCCAGCAGTTTTCTTGGCGGGAACAATGAGCAGTTCTTC.

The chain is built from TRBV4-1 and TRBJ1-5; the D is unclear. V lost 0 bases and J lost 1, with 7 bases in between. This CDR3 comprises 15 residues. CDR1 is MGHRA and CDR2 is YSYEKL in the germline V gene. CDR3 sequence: CASSQDGGSNQPQHF. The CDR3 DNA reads TGCGCCAGCAGCCAAGATGGAGGCAGCAATCAGCCCCAGCATTTT.

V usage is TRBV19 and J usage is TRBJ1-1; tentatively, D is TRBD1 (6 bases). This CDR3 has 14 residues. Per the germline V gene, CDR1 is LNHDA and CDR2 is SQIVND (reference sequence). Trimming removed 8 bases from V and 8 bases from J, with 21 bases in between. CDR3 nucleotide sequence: TGTGCCAGTGGTGGGCAGCGACAGGCCTCCGAAGCTTTCTTT. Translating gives CASGGQRQASEAFF.

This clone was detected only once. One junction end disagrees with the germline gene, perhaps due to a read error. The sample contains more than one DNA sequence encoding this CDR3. The CDR3 loop reads CASSYRLEQYF. In DNA, the CDR3 is TGTGCCAGCAGTTACCGTCTCGAGCAATACTTC. This chain joins TRBV6-5 and TRBJ2-7; no clear D gene. The length of the CDR3 is 11 residues. In germline, CDR1 is MNHEY, CDR2 SVGAGI.

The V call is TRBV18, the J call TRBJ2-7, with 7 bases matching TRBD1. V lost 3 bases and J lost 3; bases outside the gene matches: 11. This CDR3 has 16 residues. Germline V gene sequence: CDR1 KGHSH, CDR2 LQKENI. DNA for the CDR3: TGTGCCAGCTCACCGGGGCTATACAGGGGTATCTACGAGCAGTACTTC. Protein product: CASSPGLYRGIYEQYF.

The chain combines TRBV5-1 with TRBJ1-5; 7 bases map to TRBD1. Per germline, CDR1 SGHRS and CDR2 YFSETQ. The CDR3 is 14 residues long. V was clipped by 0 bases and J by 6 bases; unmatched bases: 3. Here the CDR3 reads CASSLGQGGQPQHF. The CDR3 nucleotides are TGCGCCAGCAGCTTGGGGCAGGGGGGTCAGCCCCAGCATTTT.

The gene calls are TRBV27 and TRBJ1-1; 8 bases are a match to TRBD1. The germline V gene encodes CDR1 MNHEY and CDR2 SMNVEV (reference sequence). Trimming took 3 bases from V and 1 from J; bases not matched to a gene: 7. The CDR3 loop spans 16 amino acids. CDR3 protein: CASSFSAGGRNTEAFF. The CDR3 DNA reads TGTGCCAGCAGTTTTTCTGCAGGGGGCCGGAACACTGAAGCTTTCTTT.

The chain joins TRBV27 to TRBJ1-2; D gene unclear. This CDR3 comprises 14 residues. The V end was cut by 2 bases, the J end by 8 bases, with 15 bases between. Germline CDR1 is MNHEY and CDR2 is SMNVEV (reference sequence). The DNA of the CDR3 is TGTGCCAGCAGTTTAAATTACCCCAGCGACGGCTACACCTTC. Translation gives CASSLNYPSDGYTF.

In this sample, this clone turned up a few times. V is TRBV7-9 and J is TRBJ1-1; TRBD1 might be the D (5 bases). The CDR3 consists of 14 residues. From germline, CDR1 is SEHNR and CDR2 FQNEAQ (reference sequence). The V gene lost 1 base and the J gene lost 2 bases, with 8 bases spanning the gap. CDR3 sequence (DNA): TGTGCCAGCAGCTTAGTTCAGGGAAACACTGAAGCTTTCTTT. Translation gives CASSLVQGNTEAFF.

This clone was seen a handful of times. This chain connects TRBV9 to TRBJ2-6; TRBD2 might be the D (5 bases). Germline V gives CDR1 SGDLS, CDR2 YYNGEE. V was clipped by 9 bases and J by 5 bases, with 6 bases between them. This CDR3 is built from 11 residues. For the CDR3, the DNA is TGTGCCACGGGGTGGGCCAACGTCCTGACTTTC. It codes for CATGWANVLTF.

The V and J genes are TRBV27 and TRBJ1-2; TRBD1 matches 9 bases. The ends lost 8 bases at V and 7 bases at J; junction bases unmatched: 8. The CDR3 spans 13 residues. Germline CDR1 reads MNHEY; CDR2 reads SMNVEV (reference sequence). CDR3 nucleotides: TGTGCCAGCGGCTCACAGGGGGCGCGTGGCTACACCTTC. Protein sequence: CASGSQGARGYTF.

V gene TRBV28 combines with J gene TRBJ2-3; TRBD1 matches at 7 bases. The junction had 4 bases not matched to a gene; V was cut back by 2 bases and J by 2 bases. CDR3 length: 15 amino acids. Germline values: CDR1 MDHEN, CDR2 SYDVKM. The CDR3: CASSLPGQPTDTQYF. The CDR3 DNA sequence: TGTGCCAGCAGTTTACCGGGACAGCCCACAGATACGCAGTATTTT.

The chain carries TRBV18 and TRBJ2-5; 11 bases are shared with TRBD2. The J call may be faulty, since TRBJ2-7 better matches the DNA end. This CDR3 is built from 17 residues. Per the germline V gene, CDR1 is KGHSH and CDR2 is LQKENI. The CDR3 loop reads CASSRDSGRARAYEQYF. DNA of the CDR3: TGTGCCAGCTCACGTGATAGCGGGAGGGCCCGGGCCTACGAGCAGTACTTC.

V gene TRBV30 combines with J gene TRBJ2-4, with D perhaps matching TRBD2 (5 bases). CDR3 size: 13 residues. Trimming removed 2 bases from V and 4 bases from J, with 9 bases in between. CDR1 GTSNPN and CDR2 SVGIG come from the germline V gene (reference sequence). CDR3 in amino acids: CAWSRELKNIQYF. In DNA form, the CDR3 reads TGTGCCTGGAGTCGGGAACTGAAAAACATTCAGTACTTC.

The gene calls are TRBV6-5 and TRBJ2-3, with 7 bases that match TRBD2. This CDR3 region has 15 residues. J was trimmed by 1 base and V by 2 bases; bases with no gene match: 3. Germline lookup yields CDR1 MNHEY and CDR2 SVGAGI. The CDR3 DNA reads TGTGCCAGCAGTTACGCGGCGGGGGGCACAGATACGCAGTATTTT. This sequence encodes CASSYAAGGTDTQYF.

CDR3 bases: TGTGCCAGCAGTGTCTCTCCGACTAGCGGGAGGGCCGTAGATACGCAGTATTTT. Amino acid sequence: CASSVSPTSGRAVDTQYF. The gene calls are TRBV2 and TRBJ2-3; 14 bases are shared with TRBD2. The germline gives CDR1 SNHLY, CDR2 FYNNEI. The CDR3 spans 18 residues. V shed 4 bases, J shed 5 bases, and the junction held 11 bases outside the gene matches.

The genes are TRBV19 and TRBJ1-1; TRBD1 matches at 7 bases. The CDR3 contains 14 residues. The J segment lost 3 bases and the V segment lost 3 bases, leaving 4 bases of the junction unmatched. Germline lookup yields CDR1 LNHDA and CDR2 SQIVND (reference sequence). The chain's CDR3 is CASSIQGVYTEAFF. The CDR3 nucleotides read TGTGCCAGTAGTATCCAGGGGGTTTACACTGAAGCTTTCTTT.

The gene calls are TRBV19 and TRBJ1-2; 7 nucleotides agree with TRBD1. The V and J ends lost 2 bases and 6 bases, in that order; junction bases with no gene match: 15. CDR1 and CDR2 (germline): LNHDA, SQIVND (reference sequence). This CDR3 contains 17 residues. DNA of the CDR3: TGTGCCAGTAGTATAAGTCCCGACAGGGTGGTAAAGAATGGCTACACCTTC. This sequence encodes CASSISPDRVVKNGYTF.

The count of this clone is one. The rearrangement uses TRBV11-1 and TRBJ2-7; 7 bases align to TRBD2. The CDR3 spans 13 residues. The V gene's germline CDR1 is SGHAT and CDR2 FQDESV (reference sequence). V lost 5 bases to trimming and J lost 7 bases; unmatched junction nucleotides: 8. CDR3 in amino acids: CASSLPTSWEQYF. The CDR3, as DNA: TGTGCCAGCAGCCTACCGACTAGCTGGGAGCAGTACTTC.

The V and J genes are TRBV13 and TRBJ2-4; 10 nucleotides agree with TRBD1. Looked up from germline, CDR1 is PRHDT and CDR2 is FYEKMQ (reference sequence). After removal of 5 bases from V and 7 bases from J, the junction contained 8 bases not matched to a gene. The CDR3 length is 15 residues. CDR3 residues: CASSPPGQGSNIQYF. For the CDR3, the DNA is TGTGCCAGCAGCCCGCCGGGACAGGGGAGTAACATTCAGTACTTC.

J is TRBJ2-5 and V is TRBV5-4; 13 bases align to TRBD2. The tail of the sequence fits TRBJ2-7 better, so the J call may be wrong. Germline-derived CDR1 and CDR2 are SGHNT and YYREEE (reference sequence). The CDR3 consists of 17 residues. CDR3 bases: TGTGCCAGCAGCCCAGGGACTAGCGGGACCAGCTCCTACGAGCAGTACTTC. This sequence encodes CASSPGTSGTSSYEQYF.